This T cell receptor (beta chain) was identified during a study of human T cells and chemical hapten exposure. About the study: The variation in per-sample TCR yields arose mainly from small differences in pooled library volumes. Study-wide points: Sensitization with DPC brought no change to TCRs above 1 in 1000 in frequency.

The library tagged individual cDNA molecules with unique molecular identifiers. Original data processing: Samples ranged from 23,224 to 690,600 TCRs, with a median of approximately 90,000. TCRdb re-called the 5' RACE reads through MiXCR, storing one row per CDR3 protein. The V and J calls were not made by the authors but by TCRdb's processing. Here the sample spans 81,000 or so distinct CDR3 sequences, about 8% being singletons. Total RNA came from unfractionated whole blood. Many counts were recorded for this clonotype. Its antigen is unknown. This CDR3 has 13 amino acids. The germline CDR1 and CDR2 sequences are ENHRY and SYGVKD. V lost 8 bases to trimming and J lost 5 bases, with 16 bases between them.

The rearrangement joins TRBV10-3 to TRBJ2-7; D might be TRBD2 (7 bases). This TCR was sampled from a male donor in good health. The DNA for the CDR3 is TGTGCCATCCGGGGGGCCCAGGGCGACGAGCAGTACTTC. Translation gives CAIRGAQGDEQYF.